Presented here are 30 T cell receptor beta chains from one specimen sequenced in a study of blood T cell repertoires in COVID-19. The table came from immunoSEQ multiplex PCR; TCRdb's copy has only in-frame clones and leaves some out. The sample lists around 230,000 clones, roughly 85% occurring once. Sequencing was carried out using PBMCs or T cells enriched from blood (not recorded which). The receptor source for this set is a woman aged 40 to 50 with acute COVID-19.

The V call is TRBV6-1, the J call TRBJ1-1; 10 nucleotides line up with TRBD1. Germline V gives CDR1 MNHNS, CDR2 SASEGT. This CDR3 is 14 amino acids long. With 1 base clipped from V and 11 bases from J, the junction kept 7 bases outside the gene matches. CDR3 sequence reads: CASSEGDRGLGAFF. CDR3 coding DNA: TGTGCCAGCAGTGAAGGAGACAGGGGGCTCGGGGCTTTCTTT.

The chain combines TRBV12-3 or TRBV12-4 with TRBJ1-2, with a possible D match to TRBD1 (5 bases). The CDR3 is 13 residues long. V was cut by 4 bases and J by 7 bases, with 13 bases left in between. CDR3 region: CASSSPRTSGYTF. The DNA of the CDR3 is TGTGCCAGCAGTTCTCCGCGGACAAGTGGCTACACCTTC.

The V call is TRBV11-2, the J call TRBJ2-5; D uncertain. Germline CDR1 is SGHAT and CDR2 is FQNNGV. This CDR3 has 13 amino acids. Trimming pared 3 bases from V and 4 bases from J, leaving 9 bases between. In nucleotides, the CDR3 is TGTGCCAGCAGCTTGGCCTCTCTAGAGACCCAGTACTTC. Translation gives CASSLASLETQYF.

This clone was recorded only once. CDR3 DNA sequence: TGTGCCAGCAGCAGGACACAGGGGGCGATGAATGAGCAGTTCTTC. This encodes CASSRTQGAMNEQFF. This sequence joins TRBV7-2 and TRBJ2-1; TRBD1 matches at 9 bases. CDR1 and CDR2 from the germline V gene are SGHTA and FQGNSA. This CDR3 contains 15 residues. V dropped 5 bases and J dropped 7; count of bases not matched to a gene: 9.

For the CDR3, the DNA is TGTGCCAGCAGTTCCGCGACAGGGGGCCCGAACACTGAAGCTTTCTTT. Translation gives CASSSATGGPNTEAFF. This chain links TRBV27 with TRBJ1-1, with TRBD1 matching 10 bases. The J segment lost 1 base and the V segment lost 4 bases, leaving 6 bases of the junction unmatched. The CDR3 totals 16 residues. Germline V gene data show CDR1 as MNHEY and CDR2 as SMNVEV (reference sequence).

This chain connects TRBV27 to TRBJ1-5, with TRBD1 identical over 8 bases. Germline values: CDR1 MNHEY, CDR2 SMNVEV (reference sequence). The CDR3 extends over 19 amino acids. Trimming took 0 bases from V and 6 from J; bases not matched to a gene: 16. The CDR3 region is CASSLSWDRLVRGVQPQHF. CDR3 DNA sequence: TGTGCCAGCAGTTTATCGTGGGACAGGCTAGTGCGAGGGGTTCAGCCCCAGCATTTT.

Only one count was recorded for this clone. V and J are TRBV4-1 and TRBJ1-1; no clear D gene. This CDR3 is 13 amino acids long. Germline assignment: CDR1 MGHRA and CDR2 YSYEKL. Trimming shortened V by 3 bases and J by 3 bases, and 8 bases separated the two germline ends. The chain's CDR3 is CASSQEAYTEAFF. CDR3 coding DNA: TGCGCCAGCAGCCAGGAGGCTTACACTGAAGCTTTCTTT.

This sequence joins TRBV30 and TRBJ1-3; 9 nucleotides line up with TRBD1. From germline, CDR1 is GTSNPN and CDR2 SVGIG (reference sequence). The V and J ends lost 3 bases and 0 bases, in that order; junction bases with no gene match: 9. This CDR3 has 17 residues. CDR3 DNA sequence: TGTGCCTGGAGGGAAACAGGGGGCGAGTTCTCTGGAAACACCATATATTTT. Its translation: CAWRETGGEFSGNTIYF.

The V and J genes are TRBV2 and TRBJ1-5; D is unclear. Trimming removed 3 bases at V and 0 bases at J, with 6 bases between. Germline V gives CDR1 SNHLY, CDR2 FYNNEI. This CDR3 has 14 amino acids. CDR3 sequence (DNA): TGTGCCAGCAGTGAGAGCCTTAGCAATCAGCCCCAGCATTTT. This encodes CASSESLSNQPQHF.

The rearrangement joins TRBV2 to TRBJ2-5, with D maybe TRBD1 (6 bases). This CDR3 has 14 amino acids. Trimming pared 2 bases from V and 3 bases from J, leaving 10 bases between. Germline V CDR1 and CDR2: SNHLY, FYNNEI. The CDR3 protein is CASSEFAGEETQYF. The CDR3 DNA follows: TGTGCCAGCAGTGAATTTGCAGGGGAAGAGACCCAGTACTTC.

The chain couples TRBV9 to TRBJ2-7, with 7 bases that match TRBD1. The V segment lost 4 bases and the J segment 4 bases; nucleotides outside the gene matches: 5. The CDR3 totals 13 residues. Per the germline V gene, CDR1 is SGDLS and CDR2 is YYNGEE. CDR3: CASSSSTGYEQYF. CDR3 coding DNA: TGTGCCAGCAGCTCCTCGACAGGGTACGAGCAGTACTTC.

The chain carries TRBV2 and TRBJ1-3; D is unresolved. The CDR3 is 13 amino acids. Trimming shortened V by 6 bases and J by 4 bases, and 10 bases separated the two germline ends. Germline V lookup: CDR1 SNHLY, CDR2 FYNNEI. The CDR3 region has the DNA TGTGCCAGCAGCCCCGGGGTCGGAAACACCATATATTTT. Translating gives CASSPGVGNTIYF. The variable domain in full, with the rest retrieved from reference TRBV2 and TRBJ1-3, is EPEVTQTPSHQVTQMGQEVILRCVPISNHLYFYWYRQILGQKVEFLVSFYNNEISEKSEIFDDQFSVERPDGSNFTLKIRSTKLEDSAMYFCASSPGVGNTIYFGEGSWLTVV.

A few counts support this clone. The chain recombines TRBV11-2 with TRBJ1-1; possible D gene TRBD1, 6 bases. V lost 1 base and J lost 1, with 13 bases in between. The CDR3 runs to 16 residues. CDR1 and CDR2 (germline): SGHAT, FQNNGV. The CDR3, as DNA: TGTGCCAGCAGCTTAGTTAGCGGGGGGGCGAACACTGAAGCTTTCTTT. It specifies CASSLVSGGANTEAFF.

The V and J genes are TRBV7-4 and TRBJ1-2; D is uncertain. Per germline, CDR1 SGHVT and CDR2 SQSDAQ. This CDR3 is built from 10 residues. Between the trimmed V and J ends, which lost 7 bases and 5 bases, there was a span of 5 bases. DNA for the CDR3: TGTGCCAGCACTCTGTATGGCTACACCTTC. This translates into CASTLYGYTF. Full variable domain (remainder filled in from reference TRBV7-4 and TRBJ1-2): GAGVSQSPRYKVAKRGRDVALRCDSISGHVTLYWYRQTLGQGSEVLTYSQSDAQRDKSGRPSGRFSAERPERSVSTLKIQRTEQGDSAVYLCASTLYGYTFGSGTRLTVV.

In this sample, this clone turned up once. The chain employs TRBV30 and TRBJ1-1; D gene ambiguous. The CDR3 totals 15 residues. V shed 0 bases and J shed 3 bases, with 14 bases lying between them. Germline V CDR1 and CDR2: GTSNPN, SVGIG (reference sequence). The CDR3 sequence: CAWSVNSVRDTEAFF. In DNA, the CDR3 is TGTGCCTGGAGTGTTAATAGTGTGAGGGACACTGAAGCTTTCTTT.

The rearrangement links TRBV18 to TRBJ1-5, with 7 bases lining up with TRBD1. V lost 2 bases, J lost 0 bases, and 13 bases stayed unmatched. Germline V gene lookup returns CDR1 KGHSH and CDR2 LQKENI. The CDR3 contains 19 residues. The CDR3 nucleotides are TGTGCCAGCTCACCAACAAGGTCAGGGGGGATATATAGCAATCAGCCCCAGCATTTT. It encodes CASSPTRSGGIYSNQPQHF.

This chain connects TRBV3-1 (or the pseudogene TRBV3-2) to TRBJ1-4, with no clear D. Deletions cut 0 bases from V and 4 bases from J, with 9 bases between. This CDR3 spans 15 amino acids. Germline CDR1 is LGHDT and CDR2 is YNNKEL (reference sequence). The CDR3 DNA reads as TGTGCCAGCAGCCAAGATAGCGGGTATAATGAAAAACTGTTTTTT. Protein sequence: CASSQDSGYNEKLFF.

The V call is TRBV6-1, the J call TRBJ2-5; possible D gene TRBD2, 5 bases. CDR1 MNHNS and CDR2 SASEGT come from the germline V gene. Trimming took off 1 base at V and 2 bases at J, with 8 bases between the two ends. CDR3 size: 14 residues. The CDR3, as DNA: TGTGCCAGCAGTGAAGGCCCGGGGCAAGAGACCCAGTACTTC. This gives the protein CASSEGPGQETQYF.

The chain is built from TRBV27 and TRBJ2-5; perhaps TRBD2 as D (6 bases). The CDR3 totals 15 residues. With 3 bases removed from V and 4 bases from J, the gap between germline ends came to 15 bases. CDR1 and CDR2 (germline): MNHEY, SMNVEV (reference sequence). CDR3 bases: TGTGCCAGCAGTTTCCTCCCTGGCGGGGTAGAGACCCAGTACTTC. Protein product: CASSFLPGGVETQYF.

This rearrangement joins TRBV19 to TRBJ1-1; D gene ambiguous. Germline values: CDR1 LNHDA, CDR2 SQIVND (reference sequence). The CDR3 contains 13 residues. Trimming shortened V by 6 bases and J by 0 bases, and 8 bases separated the two germline ends. CDR3 nucleotide sequence: TGTGCCAGTAGCACAACAGTGAACACTGAAGCTTTCTTT. Protein: CASSTTVNTEAFF.

This clone was observed a single time. This chain connects TRBV6-6 to TRBJ2-7; D is undetermined. V lost 8 bases and J lost 5, with 16 bases in between. There are 13 residues in the CDR3. Per germline, CDR1 MNHNY and CDR2 SVGAGI (reference sequence). The DNA for the CDR3 is TGTGCCAGCGGCACTGGGCTCTACCACGAGCAGTACTTC. It translates to CASGTGLYHEQYF.

The chain combines TRBV6-1 with TRBJ1-4; possibly TRBD1 for D (5 bases). Germline-derived CDR1 and CDR2 are MNHNS and SASEGT. Trimming cost V 2 bases and J 8 bases, with 12 bases left between them. This CDR3 is 14 amino acids long. CDR3 loop: CASSEQGSREKLFF. CDR3 coding DNA: TGTGCCAGCAGTGAACAGGGATCCAGGGAAAAACTGTTTTTT.

This chain joins TRBV14 and TRBJ2-2; 9 nucleotides line up with TRBD1. CDR3 length: 14 residues. Germline V gene data show CDR1 as SGHDN and CDR2 as FVKESK. J lost 6 bases, V lost 6 bases, and 5 bases had no gene match. Written as DNA, the CDR3 is TGTGCCAGCAGTCACAGGGGGCACGCCGGGGAGCTGTTTTTT. Protein: CASSHRGHAGELFF.

V and J are TRBV28 and TRBJ1-3; D not resolved. Germline CDR1 is MDHEN and CDR2 is SYDVKM. V was pared by 2 bases and J by 4 bases, with 9 bases between. CDR3 length equals 14 residues. The CDR3 reads CASSLNSNGNTIYF. The CDR3 DNA follows: TGTGCCAGCAGTTTAAACAGTAACGGAAACACCATATATTTT. The full variable domain, in which reference TRBV28 and TRBJ1-3 provide the parts outside the CDR3, is DVKVTQSSRYLVKRTGEKVFLECVQDMDHENMFWYRQDPGLGLRLIYFSYDVKMKEKGDIPEGYSVSREKKERFSLILESASTNQTSMYLCASSLNSNGNTIYFGEGSWLTVV.

V and J are TRBV5-1 and TRBJ1-5, with 10 bases that match TRBD1. The V gene's germline CDR1 is SGHRS and CDR2 YFSETQ. Trimming took 0 bases from V and 2 from J; bases not matched to a gene: 5. CDR3 length equals 17 residues. CDR3 in amino acids: CASSLGDRGWGNQPQHF. CDR3 in DNA: TGCGCCAGCAGCTTGGGGGACAGGGGTTGGGGCAATCAGCCCCAGCATTTT.

CDR3 sequence (DNA): TGTGCCACCAGCAGAGATGGTGGTCAGGGAGGCACTGAAGCTTTCTTT. Translating it yields CATSRDGGQGGTEAFF. This sequence joins TRBV15 and TRBJ1-1; possibly TRBD1 for D (5 bases). CDR3 size: 16 residues. Trimming shortened V by 0 bases and J by 4 bases, and 15 bases separated the two germline ends. Per germline, CDR1 LNHNV and CDR2 YYDKDF (reference sequence). The whole variable domain, remainder taken from reference TRBV15 and TRBJ1-1, is DAMVIQNPRYQVTQFGKPVTLSCSQTLNHNVMYWYQQKSSQAPKLLFHYYDKDFNNEADTPDNFQSRRPNTSFCFLDIRSPGLGDTAMYLCATSRDGGQGGTEAFFGQGTRLTVV.

The chain joins TRBV7-8 to TRBJ1-1; 8 nucleotides agree with TRBD1. The CDR3 length is 13 residues. After removal of 3 bases from V and 6 bases from J, the junction contained 3 bases not matched to a gene. CDR1 and CDR2 from the germline V gene are SGHVS and FQNEAQ. CDR3 loop: CASSLDRVAEAFF. The CDR3 nucleotides read TGTGCCAGCAGCTTGGACAGGGTTGCTGAAGCTTTCTTT.

V and J are TRBV7-8 and TRBJ1-4; maybe TRBD1 (6 bases). Germline V gene data show CDR1 as SGHVS and CDR2 as FQNEAQ. The V end lost 5 bases, the J end lost 9 bases, and 19 bases lay between the germline ends. The length of the CDR3 is 15 residues. CDR3: CASSVQGGAYKKLFF. The CDR3 DNA sequence: TGTGCCAGCAGCGTACAGGGAGGGGCCTATAAAAAACTGTTTTTT. Variable domain in full (rest from reference TRBV7-8 and TRBJ1-4): GAGVSQSPRYKVAKRGQDVALRCDPISGHVSLFWYQQALGQGPEFLTYFQNEAQLDKSGLPSDRFFAERPEGSVSTLKIQRTQQEDSAVYLCASSVQGGAYKKLFFGSGTQLSVL.

This sequence joins TRBV9 and TRBJ1-5; 9 bases align to TRBD1. The CDR3 has 16 amino acids. In germline, CDR1 is SGDLS, CDR2 YYNGEE. J gave up 4 bases and V 3 bases, and 8 bases lay outside the gene matches. The CDR3 sequence is CASSASGTGLNQPQHF. The CDR3 coding sequence is TGTGCCAGCAGCGCATCCGGGACAGGGCTAAATCAGCCCCAGCATTTT.

The V gene is TRBV12-2, the J gene TRBJ1-1. TRBV12-2 is a listed pseudogene. CDR3 length: 11 amino acids. CDR3 residues: CASRRLPWAFF. The CDR3 DNA reads as TGTGCAAGTCGCCGACTCCCTTGGGCTTTCTTT.